The 15 T cell receptor beta chains below were found in one sample sequenced in a study of cytomegalovirus exposure and HLA in healthy donors (dated by TCRdb to the late 2010s). The library was made by the immunoSEQ multiplex PCR assay. For the multiplex PCR, a mixture combining 60 forward primers for TCR Vbeta segments and 13 reverse primers for TCR Jbeta segments was used. The immuneACCESS repertoire file appears here via TCRdb, limited to in-frame rearrangements. These files lack a portion of the clones; in checked studies, under half of the deficit traces to unresolved V genes, and the cause of the others is not known. This sample lists about 120,000 clones; over 8% were detected once. The ten largest clonotypes hold 2.5% to 3.5% of the sample. Sequenced sample: PBMCs. The origin of the receptors is a man under 40 in good health and CMV-seronegative.

Only a few counts were recorded for this clone. The chain has TRBV2 and TRBJ2-3; D possibly corresponds to TRBD2 (6 bases). V lost 10 bases to trimming and J lost 2 bases, with 10 bases between them. Per germline, CDR1 SNHLY and CDR2 FYNNEI. The CDR3 is 12 residues long. The CDR3 sequence: CATRESTDTQYF. The CDR3 nucleotides read TGTGCCACCCGGGAGTCCACAGATACGCAGTATTTT.

The chain combines TRBV5-4 with TRBJ1-3; 7 bases map to TRBD1. The germline CDR1 and CDR2 sequences are SGHNT and YYREEE (reference sequence). This CDR3 comprises 16 residues. V gave up 4 bases and J gave up 3 bases; unmatched junction bases: 10. CDR3 region: CASSPSTGFVGNTIYF. CDR3 DNA: TGTGCCAGCAGCCCCTCGACAGGGTTCGTTGGAAACACCATATATTTT.

This chain uses TRBV7-2 with TRBJ2-7; the match to TRBD2 covers 10 bases. This CDR3 region has 14 residues. Trimming at V came to 4 bases and at J to 6 bases, leaving 6 bases not matched to a gene. Germline CDR1 and CDR2: SGHTA and FQGNSA. This chain's CDR3 is CASSSGTSVAEQYF. The CDR3 nucleotides are TGTGCCAGCAGCTCCGGGACTAGCGTCGCCGAGCAGTACTTC.

The chain carries TRBV30 and TRBJ1-1; D call uncertain. Between the trimmed V and J ends, which lost 3 bases and 1 base, there was a span of 6 bases. Germline V gene sequence: CDR1 GTSNPN, CDR2 SVGIG (reference sequence). There are 12 residues in the CDR3. Here the CDR3 reads CAWRTGNTEAFF. The CDR3 DNA follows: TGTGCCTGGAGGACGGGGAACACTGAAGCTTTCTTT.

The chain is built from TRBV5-5 and TRBJ2-3; TRBD2 might be the D (6 bases). V lost 6 bases to trimming and J lost 5 bases, with 16 bases between them. Germline-derived CDR1 and CDR2 are SGHKS and YYEKEE (reference sequence). The CDR3 length is 14 residues. As DNA, the CDR3 is TGTGCCAGCACCCCGGGAGCTCGAGAAGATACGCAGTATTTT. This encodes CASTPGAREDTQYF.

This clone was counted a few times. The chain recombines TRBV7-8 with TRBJ2-2, with TRBD2 matching 10 bases. Germline-derived CDR1 and CDR2 are SGHVS and FQNEAQ. The CDR3 consists of 17 residues. J was trimmed by 7 bases and V by 1 base; bases with no gene match: 9. The CDR3, as DNA: TGTGCCAGCAGCTTAGTCGCAGCGGGAGGGCCTGGCGGGGAGCTGTTTTTT. This encodes CASSLVAAGGPGGELFF.

In this sample, this clone turned up a few times. This chain connects TRBV6-1 to TRBJ1-2; TRBD1 agrees at 7 bases. The ends lost 6 bases at V and 4 bases at J; junction bases unmatched: 11. The germline gives CDR1 MNHNS, CDR2 SASEGT. The CDR3 is 15 residues long. The CDR3 DNA sequence: TGTGCCAGCAGACTACCTACGGGACAGAGCTATGGCTACACCTTC. Amino acids: CASRLPTGQSYGYTF.

This chain uses TRBV7-2 with TRBJ1-2; 12 bases fit TRBD1. From germline, CDR1 is SGHTA and CDR2 FQGNSA. With 5 bases clipped from V and 1 base from J, the junction kept 8 bases outside the gene matches. The CDR3 loop spans 17 amino acids. The CDR3 DNA follows: TGTGCCAGCAGCCTGGGACAGGGGGCCGAAGGTAACTATGGCTACACCTTC. Residues: CASSLGQGAEGNYGYTF. Drawing the rest from reference TRBV7-2 and TRBJ1-2, the complete variable domain is GAGVSQSPSNKVTEKGKDVELRCDPISGHTALYWYRQSLGQGLEFLIYFQGNSAPDKSGLPSDRFSAERTGGSVSTLTIQRTQQEDSAVYLCASSLGQGAEGNYGYTFGSGTRLTVV.

A few counts support this clone. V gene TRBV5-8 combines with J gene TRBJ2-3, with TRBD2 identical over 9 bases. CDR1 is SGHTS, CDR2 YDEGEE, per germline. The CDR3 length is 16 residues. Unmatched junction bases numbered 8, after V lost 3 bases and J lost 3 bases. The CDR3 is CASSWGSGRGTDTQYF. As DNA, the CDR3 is TGTGCCAGCAGCTGGGGTAGCGGGAGAGGAACAGATACGCAGTATTTT. The full variable domain, with the rest looked up from reference TRBV5-8 and TRBJ2-3, is EAGVTQSPTHLIKTRGQQATLRCSPISGHTSVYWYQQALGLGLQFLLWYDEGEERNRGNFPPRFSGRQFPNYSSELNVNALELEDSALYLCASSWGSGRGTDTQYFGPGTRLTVL.

This clone was seen more than once but under ten times. The same CDR3 is also encoded by other DNA sequences in this sample. The rearrangement uses TRBV5-1 and TRBJ2-7; possibly TRBD1 for D (5 bases). The germline V and J ends were trimmed by 0 bases and 3 bases, with 10 bases remaining between them. This CDR3 has 14 amino acids. CDR1 SGHRS and CDR2 YFSETQ come from the germline V gene. The CDR3 loop reads CASSLAGQGYEQYF. DNA for the CDR3: TGCGCCAGCAGCTTGGCCGGGCAGGGCTACGAGCAGTACTTC. Drawing the rest from reference TRBV5-1 and TRBJ2-7, the complete variable domain is KAGVTQTPRYLIKTRGQQVTLSCSPISGHRSVSWYQQTPGQGLQFLFEYFSETQRNKGNFPGRFSGRQFSNSRSEMNVSTLELGDSALYLCASSLAGQGYEQYFGPGTRLTVT.

This chain uses TRBV11-2 with TRBJ1-2; maybe TRBD1 (5 bases). The length of the CDR3 is 14 residues. The ends were cut back, 0 bases at V and 3 bases at J, with 8 bases in the middle. Germline V gene lookup returns CDR1 SGHAT and CDR2 FQNNGV. In DNA, the CDR3 is TGTGCCAGCAGCTTAGATCCGGGGGACTATGGCTACACCTTC. Its translation: CASSLDPGDYGYTF.

The rearrangement joins TRBV13 to TRBJ1-2; TRBD1 is a possible D gene (5 bases). V lost 2 bases and J lost 8, with 9 bases in between. CDR1 PRHDT and CDR2 FYEKMQ come from the germline V gene (reference sequence). The CDR3 length is 12 residues. Written as DNA, the CDR3 is TGTGCCAGCAGCTTATCAGGGTTGGGCTACACCTTC. This encodes CASSLSGLGYTF.

CDR3 sequence: CASKTREGAGELFF. CDR3 coding DNA: TGCGCCAGCAAGACGCGGGAGGGAGCCGGGGAGCTGTTTTTT. The chain has TRBV5-1 and TRBJ2-2; 9 bases match TRBD2. This CDR3 is 14 amino acids long. Germline CDR1 SGHRS, CDR2 YFSETQ. With V trimmed by 6 bases and J by 6 bases, 6 bases remained unmatched.

The chain links TRBV27 to TRBJ2-5; the match to TRBD2 covers 8 bases. The CDR3 length is 15 residues. Germline assignment: CDR1 MNHEY and CDR2 SMNVEV (reference sequence). The trim removed 1 base at V and 5 bases at J, leaving 6 bases unmatched. CDR3 nucleotide sequence: TGTGCCAGCAGTTTATACGGGGGGGTCGGCGAGACCCAGTACTTC. This gives the protein CASSLYGGVGETQYF.

This clone has only a few counts. The V and J genes are TRBV18 and TRBJ2-3, with TRBD1 matching 7 bases. Germline trimming cut 3 bases from V and 6 bases from J; bases unmatched to any gene: 6. Germline CDR1 KGHSH, CDR2 LQKENI. CDR3 size: 14 residues. CDR3 nucleotide sequence: TGTGCCAGCTCACCCCGACAGGGTAGTGATACGCAGTATTTT. Residues: CASSPRQGSDTQYF.